One sample yielded the 15 T cell receptor beta chains listed below, sequenced in a study of circulating CD8 cells and anti-PD-1 response in melanoma. From live CD3+CD8+TCRalphabeta+ cells, four PD-1 and/or TIGIT subsets were sorted. TCR libraries were prepared from about 15 ng of total RNA with the QIAseq Immune Repertoire TCR panel. TCRdb passed the reads through MiXCR, listing each CDR3 protein once. Of 450 to 600 distinct CDR3 sequences in the sample, 7.8% are singletons; the top ten hold 67%. The sample here was CD8+ T cells from PBMCs, taken at baseline or after one month of anti-PD-1 therapy (not recorded which). The receptor set was obtained from a human donor with melanoma.

This clonotype is labeled medium-sized (0.01 to 0.1%). V is TRBV5-5 and J is TRBJ2-1, with TRBD2 matching over 13 bases. This CDR3 spans 18 amino acids. Trimming at V came to 4 bases and at J to 7 bases, leaving 14 bases not matched to a gene. CDR1 SGHKS and CDR2 YYEKEE come from the germline V gene (reference sequence). In DNA form, the CDR3 reads TGTGCCAGCAGCCGGGGACTAGCGGGGACCGCTCTGGGGAATGAGCAGTTCTTC. This sequence encodes CASSRGLAGTALGNEQFF.

This chain joins TRBV19 and TRBJ2-5; 10 bases match TRBD1. CDR3 size: 14 residues. Germline lookup yields CDR1 LNHDA and CDR2 SQIVND (reference sequence). The trim removed 3 bases at V and 2 bases at J, leaving 0 bases unmatched. CDR3 coding DNA: TGTGCCAGTAGTATGGACAGGGGGCAAGAGACCCAGTACTTC. It is translated as CASSMDRGQETQYF.

This clonotype was counted a few times. A much larger clone lies one base from this, so it may be a read error. V usage is TRBV20-1 and J usage is TRBJ1-2, with TRBD1 as a possible D gene (6 bases). There are 15 residues in the CDR3. Between the trimmed V and J ends, which lost 0 bases and 4 bases, there was a span of 15 bases. CDR1 and CDR2 (germline): DFQATT, SNEGSKA (reference sequence). CDR3 in amino acids: CSARDFYRVGYGYTF. CDR3 in DNA: TGCAGTGCTAGAGATTTTTACAGGGTCGGCTATGGCTACACCTTC.

By share, this clonotype counts as large. The chain couples TRBV20-1 to TRBJ2-7, with 10 bases aligning to TRBD2. V shed 2 bases and J 0 bases; nucleotides not matched to a gene: 7. The germline gives CDR1 DFQATT, CDR2 SNEGSKA (reference sequence). CDR3 length: 16 amino acids. CDR3 sequence: CSARNLAGVPSYEQYF. The CDR3 DNA is TGCAGTGCTAGAAATCTAGCGGGGGTCCCCTCCTACGAGCAGTACTTC.

By frequency in the sample, this clonotype is medium-sized. V is TRBV27 and J is TRBJ2-6; 10 bases match TRBD1. With 5 bases clipped from V and 3 bases from J, the junction kept 7 bases outside the gene matches. Germline loops: CDR1 MNHEY, CDR2 SMNVEV (reference sequence). The CDR3 is 17 amino acids. CDR3 in amino acids: CASSPQTGGFGANVLTF. The CDR3 region has the DNA TGTGCCAGCAGTCCGCAGACAGGGGGCTTTGGGGCCAACGTCCTGACTTTC.

This clonotype is labeled medium-sized. This chain connects TRBV12-5 to TRBJ2-5; 7 nucleotides match TRBD1. The CDR3 runs 17 residues. V shed 2 bases and J 4 bases; nucleotides not matched to a gene: 13. The germline CDR1 and CDR2 sequences are LGHNT and FRNRAP. The CDR3 protein is CASGLPLPTGMAETQYF. The CDR3 DNA reads as TGTGCTAGTGGTTTGCCCCTCCCGACAGGGATGGCAGAGACCCAGTACTTC.

Sample share makes this clonotype medium-sized. The chain couples TRBV19 to TRBJ2-2, with D hard to call. Germline V CDR1 and CDR2: LNHDA, SQIVND (reference sequence). Trimming pared 3 bases from V and 4 bases from J, leaving 6 bases between. This CDR3 comprises 13 residues. CDR3 DNA sequence: TGTGCCAGTAGTATTGGGCTCACCGGGGAGCTGTTTTTT. Residues: CASSIGLTGELFF.

By sample fraction, this clonotype is medium-sized. This chain connects TRBV28 to TRBJ2-7, with D unresolved. The V gene lost 6 bases and the J gene lost 6 bases, with 21 bases spanning the gap. The CDR3 totals 15 residues. CDR1 is MDHEN, CDR2 SYDVKM, per germline. CDR3 protein: CASSSGRAGRTEQYF. Written as DNA, the CDR3 is TGTGCCAGCAGCTCAGGCCGTGCCGGGCGTACCGAGCAGTACTTC.

This clonotype is medium-sized in the sample. The chain has TRBV19 and TRBJ1-1; D gene unclear. V gave up 7 bases and J gave up 0 bases, with 12 bases separating them. Germline assignment: CDR1 LNHDA and CDR2 SQIVND (reference sequence). This CDR3 is built from 14 residues. In nucleotides, the CDR3 is TGTGCCAGTACCCCCGGACGGTTGAACACTGAAGCTTTCTTT. Its protein is CASTPGRLNTEAFF.

This clonotype is labeled as medium-sized. The chain recombines TRBV20-1 with TRBJ2-7; D tentatively reads TRBD1 or TRBD2 (5 bases each). The CDR3 length is 14 residues. Trimming stripped 0 bases from V and 4 bases from J, with 13 bases between. CDR1 DFQATT and CDR2 SNEGSKA come from the germline V gene (reference sequence). CDR3 DNA: TGCAGTGCTAGAGACCGGGACCATGGGTACGAGCAGTACTTC. Translating it yields CSARDRDHGYEQYF.

By sample share, this clonotype is medium-sized. CDR3 in amino acids: CASSITGTTYEQYF. The CDR3 DNA is TGTGCCAGTAGTATCACCGGCACTACCTACGAGCAGTACTTC. The rearrangement uses TRBV19 and TRBJ2-7; no firm D call. V gave up 3 bases and J gave up 2 bases, with 11 bases separating them. Germline CDR1 is LNHDA and CDR2 is SQIVND (reference sequence). The CDR3 sequence is 14 residues long.

This clonotype rates as medium-sized. J is TRBJ2-1 and V is TRBV4-3; 14 bases are shared with TRBD2. The V and J ends lost 4 bases and 8 bases, in that order; junction bases with no gene match: 4. This CDR3 is 15 amino acids long. Germline V CDR1 and CDR2: LGHNA, YSLEER. The CDR3 DNA sequence: TGCGCCAGCAGCCTGACTAGCGGGGGGGCATATGAGCAGTTCTTC. It translates to CASSLTSGGAYEQFF.

By sample share, this clonotype is medium-sized (0.01 to 0.1%). The chain links TRBV4-3 to TRBJ2-7; D gene uncertain. The V end lost 4 bases, the J end lost 2 bases, and 12 bases lay between the germline ends. The germline gives CDR1 LGHNA, CDR2 YSLEER. CDR3 length: 14 residues. The CDR3 loop is CASSRDFGPYEQYF. CDR3 coding DNA: TGCGCCAGCAGCCGAGACTTCGGACCCTACGAGCAGTACTTC.

This clonotype is medium-sized (0.01 to 0.1%). The chain combines TRBV25-1 with TRBJ2-5; 11 nucleotides match TRBD1. After removal of 7 bases from V and 3 bases from J, the junction contained 1 base not matched to a gene. There are 13 residues in the CDR3. The germline V gene encodes CDR1 MGHDK and CDR2 SYGVNS. CDR3 in DNA: TGTGCCAGCAAGGGACAGGGGGAAGAGACCCAGTACTTC. It specifies CASKGQGEETQYF. Based on the CDR3 plus reference TRBV25-1 and TRBJ2-5, the full variable domain is EADIYQTPRYLVIGTGKKITLECSQTMGHDKMYWYQQDPGMELHLIHYSYGVNSTEKGDLSSESTVSRIRTEHFPLTLESARPSHTSQYLCASKGQGEETQYFGPGTRLLVL.

This clonotype occurred a few times. A read error may account for a junction end that differs from germline. The chain recombines TRBV13 with TRBJ2-7; D call uncertain. Germline V lookup: CDR1 PRHDT, CDR2 FYEKMQ (reference sequence). The CDR3 runs 11 residues. The CDR3 DNA follows: TGTGCCAACAGCGCGGAGATGGAGCAGTACTTC. This gives the protein CANSAEMEQYF.